Listed below are T cell receptor beta chains from one sample, sequenced in a study of shared clonotypes between healthy human individuals. Libraries were prepared by immunoSEQ multiplex PCR; TCRdb keeps only in-frame clonotypes and omits some of them. Found here are 85,000 to 100,000 clones, approximately 75% of them singletons; the top ten hold about 50%. Sequenced sample: memory CD8+ T cells sorted from blood. The receptors were sampled from a man aged 25-40 years in good health. CDR3s include the opening cysteine and the closing phenylalanine or tryptophan. The D gene is left open where the match is weak. The size of a clone is reported for some rows only, either as once, few or many, or as a class for expanded clones.

abundance | j_gene | d_gene | v_gene | CDR3aa | CDR3nt
NA | TRBJ1-3 | NA | TRBV7-9 | CASSFGGDTIYF | TGTGCCAGCAGCTTTGGCGGGGACACCATATATTTT
NA | TRBJ2-7 | NA | TRBV5-4 | CASSPEASEQYF | TGTGCCAGCAGCCCCGAAGCAAGCGAGCAGTACTTC
once | TRBJ2-3 | TRBD2 | TRBV2 | CASTGTSGSIWDTQYF | TGTGCCAGCACTGGGACTAGCGGGAGCATTTGGGATACGCAGTATTTT
NA | TRBJ1-1 | TRBD1 | TRBV5-8 | CASSYSDRASAVF | TGTGCCAGCAGCTATTCTGACAGGGCTTCCGCCGTCTTT
NA | TRBJ2-7 | NA | TRBV5-4 | CASKDESDGPYEQYF | TGTGCCAGCAAGGACGAGTCGGATGGGCCCTACGAGCAGTACTTC
NA | TRBJ1-2 | NA | TRBV29-1 | CSVGEGLYGYTF | TGCAGCGTTGGGGAGGGCCTCTATGGCTACACCTTC
NA | TRBJ2-1 | TRBD2 | TRBV19 | CASTPLAGFNEQFF | TGTGCCAGTACACCGCTAGCGGGGTTCAATGAGCAGTTCTTC
few | TRBJ2-2 | NA | TRBV27 | CASGGGWHAGELFF | TGTGCCAGCGGGGGAGGATGGCATGCCGGGGAGCTGTTTTTT
NA | TRBJ1-1 | NA | TRBV2 | CASDEGRGGTNTEAFF | TGTGCCAGTGACGAAGGGAGGGGGGGGACGAACACTGAAGCTTTCTTT
NA | TRBJ2-1 | NA | TRBV5-1 | CASSLVGIPNEQFF | TGCGCCAGCAGCTTGGTGGGTATTCCCAATGAGCAGTTCTTC
NA | TRBJ1-1 | NA | TRBV29-1 | CSVGLGSGTEAFF | TGCAGCGTTGGTTTAGGGTCGGGCACTGAAGCTTTCTTT
few | TRBJ2-1 | NA | TRBV21-1 | CASSKANSGIMFGNEQFF | TGTGCCAGCAGCAAAGCGAACTCTGGGATTATGTTTGGAAATGAGCAGTTCTTC
NA | TRBJ2-7 | TRBD1 | TRBV14 | CASSRPGDRASYEQYF | TGTGCCAGCAGCCGACCGGGGGACAGGGCCTCCTACGAGCAGTACTTC
NA | TRBJ1-2 | NA | TRBV11-1 | CASSFGTSNYGYTF | TGTGCCAGCAGCTTTGGGACTTCTAACTATGGCTACACCTTC
NA | TRBJ2-2 | TRBD2 | TRBV28 | CASSLLTSANTGELFF | TGTGCCAGCAGTCTCCTGACTAGCGCGAACACCGGGGAGCTGTTTTTT
NA | TRBJ1-3 | NA | TRBV9 | CASSGDHSGNTIYF | TGTGCCAGCAGCGGCGACCACTCTGGAAACACCATATATTTT
NA | TRBJ2-7 | NA | TRBV28 | CASSLDPGNRYF | TGTGCCAGCAGTTTGGATCCAGGTAATCGGTACTTC
NA | TRBJ2-6 | NA | TRBV2 | CASIQNPGANVLTF | TGTGCCAGCATCCAGAACCCTGGGGCCAACGTCCTGACTTTC
NA | TRBJ2-1 | TRBD2 | TRBV7-6 | CASSPRLAGGFANEQFF | TGTGCCAGCAGCCCGAGACTAGCGGGAGGTTTTGCTAATGAGCAGTTCTTC
NA | TRBJ1-2 | NA | TRBV28 | CASSLPQGGRYGYTF | TGTGCCAGCAGTTTACCCCAAGGGGGACGCTATGGCTACACCTTC
NA | TRBJ2-7 | NA | TRBV14 | CASSQGTASLPGVGSYEQYF | TGTGCCAGCAGCCAAGGGACGGCTAGCTTACCCGGTGTCGGGTCCTACGAGCAGTACTTC
NA | TRBJ1-2 | NA | TRBV28 | CASRDKNFQKWGYTF | TGTGCCAGTCGGGACAAGAATTTTCAGAAATGGGGCTACACCTTC
NA | TRBJ2-3 | TRBD1 | TRBV10-3 | CAIQKQGSTDTQYF | TGTGCCATTCAGAAACAGGGGAGCACAGATACGCAGTATTTT
NA | TRBJ1-2 | NA | TRBV6-1 | CASSPTPGRGYTF | TGTGCCAGCAGTCCAACCCCCGGTCGGGGCTACACCTTC
NA | TRBJ2-7 | NA | TRBV28 | CASRALSYEQYF | TGTGCCAGCAGAGCACTGTCCTACGAGCAGTACTTC
NA | TRBJ1-4 | NA | TRBV6-4 | CASSVDSGNEKLFF | TGTGCCAGCAGTGTAGACAGCGGAAATGAAAAACTGTTTTTT